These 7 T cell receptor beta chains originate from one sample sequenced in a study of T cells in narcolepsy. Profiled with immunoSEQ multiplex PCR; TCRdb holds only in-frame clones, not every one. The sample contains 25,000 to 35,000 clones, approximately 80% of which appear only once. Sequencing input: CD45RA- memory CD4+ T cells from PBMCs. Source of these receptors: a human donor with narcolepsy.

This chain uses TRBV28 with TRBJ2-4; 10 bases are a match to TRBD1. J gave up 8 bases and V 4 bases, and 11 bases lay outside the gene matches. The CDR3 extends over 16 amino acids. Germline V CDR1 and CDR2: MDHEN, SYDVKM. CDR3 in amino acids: CASSYHRDRGGDIQYF. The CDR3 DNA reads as TGTGCCAGCAGTTACCACCGGGACAGGGGAGGGGACATTCAGTACTTC.

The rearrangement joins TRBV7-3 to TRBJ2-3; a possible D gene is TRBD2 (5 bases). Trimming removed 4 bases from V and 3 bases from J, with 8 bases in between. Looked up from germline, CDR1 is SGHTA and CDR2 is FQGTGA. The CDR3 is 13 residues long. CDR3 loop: CASSSDWTDTQYF. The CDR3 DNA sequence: TGTGCCAGCAGCTCGGACTGGACAGATACGCAGTATTTT. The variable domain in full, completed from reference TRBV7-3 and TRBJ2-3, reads GAGVSQTPSNKVTEKGKYVELRCDPISGHTALYWYRQSLGQGPEFLIYFQGTGAADDSGLPNDRFFAVRPEGSVSTLKIQRTERGDSAVYLCASSSDWTDTQYFGPGTRLTVL.

This CDR3 is CASSEQLDSYEQYF. In DNA form, the CDR3 reads TGTGCCAGCAGTGAGCAACTCGACTCCTACGAGCAGTACTTC. The J gene is TRBJ2-7, the V gene TRBV6-1, with D unclear. The V gene's germline CDR1 is MNHNS and CDR2 SASEGT. V lost 3 bases and J 0 bases, leaving 9 bases between the germline ends. The CDR3 loop spans 14 amino acids.

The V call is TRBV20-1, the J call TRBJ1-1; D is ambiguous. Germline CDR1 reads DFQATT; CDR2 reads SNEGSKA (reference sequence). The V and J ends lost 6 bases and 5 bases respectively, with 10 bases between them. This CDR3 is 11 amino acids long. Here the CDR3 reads CSAGAQTEAFF. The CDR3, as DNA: TGCAGTGCGGGTGCACAGACTGAAGCTTTCTTT.

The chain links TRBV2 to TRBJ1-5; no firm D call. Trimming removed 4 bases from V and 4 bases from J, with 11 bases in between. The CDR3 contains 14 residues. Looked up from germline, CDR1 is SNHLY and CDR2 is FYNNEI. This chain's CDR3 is CASSVAGSNQPQHF. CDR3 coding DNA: TGTGCCAGCAGTGTGGCCGGCTCTAATCAGCCCCAGCATTTT.

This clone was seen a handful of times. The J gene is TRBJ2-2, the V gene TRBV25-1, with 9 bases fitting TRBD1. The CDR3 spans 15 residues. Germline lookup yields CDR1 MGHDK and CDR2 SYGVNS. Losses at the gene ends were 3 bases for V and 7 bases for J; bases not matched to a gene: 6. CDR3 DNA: TGTGCCAGCAGTGATTTCACGGACAGGGGCGGGGAGCTGTTTTTT. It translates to CASSDFTDRGGELFF.

This chain's CDR3 is CASSFLDSDEQYF. As DNA, the CDR3 is TGTGCCAGCAGCTTCCTAGACAGTGACGAGCAGTACTTC. V and J are TRBV5-6 and TRBJ2-7; D perhaps matches TRBD1 (5 bases). Germline V gene lookup returns CDR1 SGHDT and CDR2 YYEEEE. The CDR3 has 13 amino acids. Trimming took off 2 bases at V and 5 bases at J, with 11 bases between the two ends.